This T cell receptor beta chain was sequenced for a study of radiotherapy plus CTLA-4 blockade in lung cancer. CTLA-4 blockade using ipilimumab, together with focal radiation, was received by patients with chemo-refractory metastatic non-small-cell lung cancer. This table comes from immunoSEQ multiplex PCR, and its TCRdb copy is limited to in-frame clones, with some not included. The data show some 49,000 clones, 70% to 90% seen once. Trimming cost V 6 bases and J 3 bases, with 9 bases left between them. Germline-derived CDR1 and CDR2 are SNHLY and FYNNEI. This CDR3 spans 13 amino acids. The source material was peripheral blood, sampled from a patient treated with radiotherapy plus ipilimumab. This sequence originates from a human donor with non-small cell lung cancer whose response to radiotherapy plus ipilimumab could not be evaluated. The chain is built from TRBV2 and TRBJ1-5; D gene uncertain. The CDR3 DNA reads TGTGCCAGCAGATCAGACAACAATCAGCCCCAGCATTTT. It yields the protein CASRSDNNQPQHF.